The 10 T cell receptor beta chains listed next were all sequenced from one sample in a study of blood T cell repertoires in COVID-19. The repertoire was sequenced with immunoSEQ multiplex PCR; TCRdb's copy has only in-frame clones and lacks some. The sample includes about 120,000 clones, 70% to 85% of them seen just once. The material sequenced was peripheral blood. The receptors come from a woman in her 70s with acute or convalescent COVID-19.

The CDR3 spells CASSYNGEQFF. The DNA of the CDR3 is TGTGCCAGCAGTTACAACGGGGAGCAGTTCTTC. The chain couples TRBV6-2 or TRBV6-3 to TRBJ2-1; no clear D. V was clipped by 2 bases and J by 10 bases, with 6 bases between them. Germline V gene data show CDR1 as MNHEY and CDR2 as SVGEGT. The CDR3 consists of 11 residues.

The chain employs TRBV10-2 and TRBJ2-1; 8 bases are shared with TRBD2. The CDR3 contains 12 residues. With V trimmed by 6 bases and J by 15 bases, 10 bases remained unmatched. The germline V gene has CDR1 WSHSY and CDR2 SAAADI. The CDR3 protein is CASSVGAGEPFF. CDR3 nucleotides: TGCGCCAGCAGCGTAGGAGCGGGGGAACCGTTCTTC.

The CDR3 protein is CASSPAAANYGYTF. The CDR3 DNA reads as TGTGCCAGCTCCCCGGCGGCAGCTAACTATGGCTACACCTTC. The chain recombines TRBV7-9 with TRBJ1-2; D unresolved. The CDR3 totals 14 residues. The V end was cut by 8 bases, the J end by 0 bases, with 13 bases between. The germline CDR1 and CDR2 sequences are SEHNR and FQNEAQ (reference sequence). The complete variable domain, with remaining parts taken from reference TRBV7-9 and TRBJ1-2, reads DTGVSQNPRHKITKRGQNVTFRCDPISEHNRLYWYRQTLGQGPEFLTYFQNEAQLEKSRLLSDRFSAERPKGSFSTLEIQRTEQGDSAMYLCASSPAAANYGYTFGSGTRLTVV.

The chain employs TRBV18 and TRBJ1-4, with D unclear. V was pared by 3 bases and J by 5 bases, with 13 bases between. CDR3 length equals 15 residues. The germline gives CDR1 KGHSH, CDR2 LQKENI. CDR3 region: CASSPPDWMNEKLFF. The CDR3, as DNA: TGTGCCAGCTCACCCCCGGACTGGATGAATGAAAAACTGTTTTTT.

This sequence joins TRBV3-1 (or the pseudogene TRBV3-2) and TRBJ1-2; D uncertain. The CDR3 has 10 amino acids. V lost 5 bases and J lost 7, with 5 bases in between. CDR1 is LGHDT, CDR2 YNNKEL, per germline (reference sequence). The CDR3 DNA is TGTGCCAGCAGCGCCGGTGGCTACACCTTC. This translates into CASSAGGYTF.

CDR3 sequence reads: CASSGSRRGETQYF. The CDR3 nucleotides are TGTGCCAGTAGTGGGTCCCGTAGGGGAGAGACCCAGTACTTC. The chain uses TRBV19 and TRBJ2-5, with D possibly TRBD1 on 5 matching bases. Germline CDR1 is LNHDA and CDR2 is SQIVND (reference sequence). There are 14 residues in the CDR3. V gave up 5 bases and J gave up 4 bases, with 14 bases separating them. Filled out from reference TRBV19 and TRBJ2-5, the complete variable domain reads DGGITQSPKYLFRKEGQNVTLSCEQNLNHDAMYWYRQDPGQGLRLIYYSQIVNDFQKGDIAEGYSVSREKKESFPLTVTSAQKNPTAFYLCASSGSRRGETQYFGPGTRLLVL.

The chain joins TRBV2 to TRBJ1-1, with a tentative D call TRBD1 (5 bases). Trimming cost V 7 bases and J 1 base, with 16 bases left between them. CDR3 length: 15 residues. Germline V lookup: CDR1 SNHLY, CDR2 FYNNEI. In DNA, the CDR3 is TGTGCCAGCACTCGAACAGGTTTCACGAACACTGAAGCTTTCTTT. Translation gives CASTRTGFTNTEAFF.

The chain has TRBV6-4 and TRBJ2-3; 7 bases fit TRBD2. The V and J ends lost 2 bases and 14 bases, in that order; junction bases with no gene match: 10. From germline, CDR1 is MRHNA and CDR2 SNTAGT. This CDR3 region has 13 residues. CDR3: CASSDTTRTSMYF. The CDR3 region has the DNA TGTGCCAGCAGTGACACAACTCGGACTAGTATGTATTTT.

This clone was observed a few times. The genes are TRBV6-6 and TRBJ1-2; D unclear. V lost 2 bases, J lost 5 bases, and 15 bases lay in between. This CDR3 comprises 15 residues. The V gene's germline CDR1 is MNHNY and CDR2 SVGAGI (reference sequence). The CDR3 nucleotides are TGTGCCAGCAGTTACGAACGGGGATGGAGGTATGGCTACACCTTC. Translated: CASSYERGWRYGYTF.

J is TRBJ2-1 and V is TRBV11-3, with 7 bases that match TRBD1. The CDR3 runs to 13 residues. The V segment lost 4 bases and the J segment 12 bases; nucleotides outside the gene matches: 9. CDR1 is SGHNT, CDR2 YENEEA, per germline. As DNA, the CDR3 is TGTGCCAGCAGCTCCCCACAGGGGCGAGGGCAGTTCTTC. Its translation: CASSSPQGRGQFF.